The rows below give T cell receptor beta chains drawn from one sample of a study of blood T cell repertoires in COVID-19. Some clones are missing from TCRdb's copy, which holds only in-frame ones; the method was immunoSEQ multiplex PCR. In the table there are hundreds of thousands of clones, approximately 92% of which are singletons. The sample was peripheral blood. These receptors were taken from a young man with COVID-19, enrolled during active disease. Each CDR3 is given with its conserved first and last residue.

TRBV18	TRBJ2-7	CASSPLESYEQYF
TRBV6-5	TRBJ2-2	CASSRDPTGELFF
TRBV11-2	TRBJ2-3	CASSPPGQGIIDTQYF
TRBV2	TRBJ2-7	CASSRRWETGGRNEQYF
TRBV2	TRBJ1-4	CASSDTGQGKTWGNEKLFF
TRBV9	TRBJ1-1	CASSVEVSGGTEAFF
TRBV19	TRBJ2-7	CASSITRGSSYEQYF
TRBV19	TRBJ2-3	CASSINGRRTDTQYF
TRBV20-1	TRBJ2-1	CSASRDSARGEQFF
TRBV7-8	TRBJ2-1	CASSPREQGPEQFF
TRBV7-7	TRBJ2-3	CASSPKIGTSAADTQYF
TRBV9	TRBJ2-7	CASSVVEGPTSEQYF
TRBV3-1/TRBV3-2	TRBJ2-5	CASSQTDFQETQYF
TRBV7-9	TRBJ2-5	CASSRTSGGAETQYF
TRBV9	TRBJ1-4	CASSVEGLSEKLFF
TRBV7-8	TRBJ2-4	CASSPRGRASRNIQYF
TRBV6-1	TRBJ1-6	CASSEARTVYNSPLHF
TRBV5-1	TRBJ1-1	CASSLDGSNTEAFF
TRBV7-9	TRBJ2-3	CASSYREGDTDTQYF
TRBV3-1/TRBV3-2	TRBJ1-4	CASSEPTPDEKLFF
TRBV6-5	TRBJ2-2	CASSQYSTGELFF
TRBV30	TRBJ2-6	CAWSPPIAGANVLTF
TRBV6-5	TRBJ2-7	CASKGGTGDYEQYF
TRBV2	TRBJ2-7	CASIRQGANEQYF
TRBV30	TRBJ1-3	CAWSGPFSGNTIYF
TRBV3-1/TRBV3-2	TRBJ2-7	CASSRRREGETYEQYF
TRBV27	TRBJ2-7	CASSLSRGRGRGRYEQYF
TRBV4-1	TRBJ2-3	CASSQGTGDSLPRTDTQYF
TRBV25-1	TRBJ2-5	CASSKLGQGEETQYF
TRBV3-1/TRBV3-2	TRBJ1-1	CASSHHLLGGTEAFF
TRBV19	TRBJ1-5	CASSLASYSNQPQHF